This TCR beta chain comes out of a study of T-cell reconstitution after alpha-beta-depleted transplantation in children. CDR3 length: 15 residues. Germline CDR1 and CDR2: SGHRS and YFSETQ. Trimming removed 4 bases from V and 2 bases from J, with 15 bases in between. Molecular barcoding with unique molecular identifiers was used for the TCRbeta library. In TCRdb, the PCR reads were re-called with MiXCR into one record per CDR3 protein. The sample has roughly 610,000 distinct CDR3 sequences, roughly a tenth seen once. Many counts were recorded for this clonotype. This clonotype was sampled from a human donor who donated a stem cell graft to a child with acute myeloid leukemia. The chain has TRBV5-1 and TRBJ1-1; D is undetermined. This specimen consisted of PBMCs from the stem cell graft donor, obtained from the stem cell graft. The CDR3 is CASSPGSAVNTEAFF. The CDR3 DNA follows: TGCGCCAGCAGCCCCGGTAGTGCCGTAAACACTGAAGCTTTCTTT.